This T cell receptor beta chain was observed in a study of OX40 agonist ivuxolimab in advanced cancers. Study-level background: Patients in the trial were receiving intravenous ivuxolimab every 2 weeks, at doses of 0.01 to 10 mg/kg.

Blood draws occurred at baseline, cycle 4 day 1, and cycle 7 day 1. Only in-frame clones appear in the TCRdb table, and some are missing; sequencing was by immunoSEQ multiplex PCR. In the table there are about 64,000 clones, 87% of which are singletons. Study findings and constraints: CD4+ and CD8+ blood T cells expanded clonally by week 6 at 0.1 to 3.0 mg/kg. Antigen specificity of clonally expanded peripheral T cells was not established.

V gave up 4 bases and J gave up 2 bases, with 12 bases separating them. CDR1 and CDR2 from the germline V gene are SGHRS and YFSETQ. This CDR3 region has 14 residues. For this clone: Its antigen is not identified.

This chain uses TRBV5-1 with TRBJ2-5; D unresolved. This clonotype originated in an adult with an advanced solid tumor such as melanoma, head and neck, liver or kidney cancer. Here the sequenced sample was CD4+ or CD8+ T cells sorted from blood, taken in a trial of the OX40 agonist ivuxolimab. The CDR3 reads CASSTETGQETQYF. The CDR3 DNA reads as TGCGCCAGCAGCACGGAGACCGGTCAAGAGACCCAGTACTTC.